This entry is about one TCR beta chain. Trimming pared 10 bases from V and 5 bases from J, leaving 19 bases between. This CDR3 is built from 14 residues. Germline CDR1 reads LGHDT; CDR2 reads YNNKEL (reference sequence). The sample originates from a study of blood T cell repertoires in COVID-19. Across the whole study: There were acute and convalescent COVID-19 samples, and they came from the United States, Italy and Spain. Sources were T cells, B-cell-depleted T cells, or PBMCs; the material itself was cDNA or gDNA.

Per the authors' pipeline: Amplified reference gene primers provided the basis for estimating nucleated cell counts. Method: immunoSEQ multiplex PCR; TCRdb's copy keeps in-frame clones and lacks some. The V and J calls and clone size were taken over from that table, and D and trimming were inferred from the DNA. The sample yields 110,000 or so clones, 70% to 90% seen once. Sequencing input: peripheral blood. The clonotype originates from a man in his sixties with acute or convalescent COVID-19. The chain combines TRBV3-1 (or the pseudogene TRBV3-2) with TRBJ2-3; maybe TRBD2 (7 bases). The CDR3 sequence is CATEGGLHGDTQYF. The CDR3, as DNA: TGTGCCACCGAGGGGGGGCTGCATGGAGATACGCAGTATTTT.